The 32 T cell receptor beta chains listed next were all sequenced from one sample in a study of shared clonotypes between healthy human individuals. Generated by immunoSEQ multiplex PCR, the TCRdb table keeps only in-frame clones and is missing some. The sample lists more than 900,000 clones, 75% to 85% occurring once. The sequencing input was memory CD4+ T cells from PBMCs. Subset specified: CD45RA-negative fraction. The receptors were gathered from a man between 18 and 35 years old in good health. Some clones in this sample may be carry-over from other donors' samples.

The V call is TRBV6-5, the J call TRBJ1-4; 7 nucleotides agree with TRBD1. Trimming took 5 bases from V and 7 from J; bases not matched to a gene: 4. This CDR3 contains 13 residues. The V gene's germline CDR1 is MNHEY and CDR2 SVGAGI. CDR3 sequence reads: CASSLPGGEKLFF. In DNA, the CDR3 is TGTGCCAGCAGTCTCCCAGGGGGTGAAAAACTGTTTTTT.

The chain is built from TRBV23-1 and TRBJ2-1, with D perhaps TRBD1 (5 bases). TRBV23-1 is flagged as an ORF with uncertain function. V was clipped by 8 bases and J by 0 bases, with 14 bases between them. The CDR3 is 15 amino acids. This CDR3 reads CASSHGQNSYNEQFF. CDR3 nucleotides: TGCGCCAGCTCTCATGGACAAAACTCCTACAATGAGCAGTTCTTC.

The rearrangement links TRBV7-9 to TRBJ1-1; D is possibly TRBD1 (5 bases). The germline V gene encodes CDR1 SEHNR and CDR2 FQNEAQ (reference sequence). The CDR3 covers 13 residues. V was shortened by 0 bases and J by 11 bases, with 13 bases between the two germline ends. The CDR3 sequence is CASSLAGVKGAFF. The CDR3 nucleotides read TGTGCCAGCAGCTTAGCGGGGGTAAAGGGGGCTTTCTTT.

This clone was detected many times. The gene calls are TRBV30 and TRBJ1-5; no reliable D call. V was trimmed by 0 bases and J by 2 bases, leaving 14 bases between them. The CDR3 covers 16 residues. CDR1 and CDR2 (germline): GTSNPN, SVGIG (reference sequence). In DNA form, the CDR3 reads TGTGCCTGGAGTGTACAGACTCGAGGCGGCAATCAGCCCCAGCATTTT. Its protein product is CAWSVQTRGGNQPQHF.

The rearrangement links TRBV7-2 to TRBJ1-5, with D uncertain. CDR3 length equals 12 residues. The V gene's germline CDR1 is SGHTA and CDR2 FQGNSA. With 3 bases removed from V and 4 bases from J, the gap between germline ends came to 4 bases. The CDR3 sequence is CASSFINQPQHF. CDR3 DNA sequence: TGTGCCAGCAGCTTCATAAATCAGCCCCAGCATTTT. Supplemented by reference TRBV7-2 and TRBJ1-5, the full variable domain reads GAGVSQSPSNKVTEKGKDVELRCDPISGHTALYWYRQSLGQGLEFLIYFQGNSAPDKSGLPSDRFSAERTGGSVSTLTIQRTQQEDSAVYLCASSFINQPQHFGDGTRLSIL.

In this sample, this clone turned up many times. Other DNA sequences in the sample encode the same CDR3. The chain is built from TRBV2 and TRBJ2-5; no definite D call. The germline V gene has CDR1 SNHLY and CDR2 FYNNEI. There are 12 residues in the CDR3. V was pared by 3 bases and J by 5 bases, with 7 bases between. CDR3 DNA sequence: TGTGCCAGCAGTGACAGCCGGGAGACCCAGTACTTC. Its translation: CASSDSRETQYF.

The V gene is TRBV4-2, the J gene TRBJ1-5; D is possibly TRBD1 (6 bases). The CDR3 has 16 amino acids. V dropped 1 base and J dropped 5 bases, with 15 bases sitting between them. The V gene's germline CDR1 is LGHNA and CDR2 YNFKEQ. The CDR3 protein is CASSQGVTGVYQPQHF. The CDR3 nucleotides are TGTGCCAGCAGCCAAGGAGTGACAGGCGTCTATCAGCCCCAGCATTTT.

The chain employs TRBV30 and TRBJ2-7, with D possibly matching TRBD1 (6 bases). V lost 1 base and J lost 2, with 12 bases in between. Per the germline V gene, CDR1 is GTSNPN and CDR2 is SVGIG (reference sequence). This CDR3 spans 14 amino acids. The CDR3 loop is CAWSADRSTYEQYF. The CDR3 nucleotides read TGTGCCTGGAGTGCCGACAGGTCGACCTACGAGCAGTACTTC.

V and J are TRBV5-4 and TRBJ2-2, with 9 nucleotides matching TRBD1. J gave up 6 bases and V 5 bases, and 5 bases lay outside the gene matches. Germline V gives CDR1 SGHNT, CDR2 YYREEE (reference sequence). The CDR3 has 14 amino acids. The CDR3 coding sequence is TGTGCCAGCAGGGACAGACAGGGGGCCGGGGAGCTGTTTTTT. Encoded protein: CASRDRQGAGELFF.

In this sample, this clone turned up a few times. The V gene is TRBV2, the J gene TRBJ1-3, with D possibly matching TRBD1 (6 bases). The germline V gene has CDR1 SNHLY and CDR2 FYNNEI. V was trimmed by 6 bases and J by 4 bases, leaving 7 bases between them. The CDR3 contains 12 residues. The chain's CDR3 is CASRQGGNTIYF. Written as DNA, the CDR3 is TGTGCCAGCAGACAGGGAGGAAACACCATATATTTT.

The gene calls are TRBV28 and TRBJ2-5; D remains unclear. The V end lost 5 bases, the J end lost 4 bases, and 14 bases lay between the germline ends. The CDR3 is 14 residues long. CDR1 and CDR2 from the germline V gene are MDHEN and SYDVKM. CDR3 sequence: CASSPPVPRETQYF. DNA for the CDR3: TGTGCCAGCAGTCCCCCAGTGCCTCGAGAGACCCAGTACTTC. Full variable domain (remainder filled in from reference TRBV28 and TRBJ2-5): DVKVTQSSRYLVKRTGEKVFLECVQDMDHENMFWYRQDPGLGLRLIYFSYDVKMKEKGDIPEGYSVSREKKERFSLILESASTNQTSMYLCASSPPVPRETQYFGPGTRLLVL.

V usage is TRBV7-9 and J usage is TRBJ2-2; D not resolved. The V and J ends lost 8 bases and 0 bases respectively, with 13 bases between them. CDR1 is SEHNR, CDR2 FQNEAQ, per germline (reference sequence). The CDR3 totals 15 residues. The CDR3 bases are TGTGCCAGCGCCCGGGTTAAATCGAACACCGGGGAGCTGTTTTTT. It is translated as CASARVKSNTGELFF.

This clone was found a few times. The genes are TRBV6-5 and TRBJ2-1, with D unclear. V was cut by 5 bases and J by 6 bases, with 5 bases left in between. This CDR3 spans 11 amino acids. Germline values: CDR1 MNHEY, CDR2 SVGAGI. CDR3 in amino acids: CASSTSNEQFF. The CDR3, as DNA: TGTGCCAGCAGTACCAGCAATGAGCAGTTCTTC.

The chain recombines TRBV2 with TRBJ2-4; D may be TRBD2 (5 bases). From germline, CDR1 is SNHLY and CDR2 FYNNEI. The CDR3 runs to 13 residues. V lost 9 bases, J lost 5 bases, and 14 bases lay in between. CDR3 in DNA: TGTGCCAGTTCGACTATCCAACAAAACATTCAGTACTTC. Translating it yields CASSTIQQNIQYF.

CDR3 DNA: TGTGCCAGCAGTCCCTCACAGATGTACGAGCAGTACTTC. This translates into CASSPSQMYEQYF. The chain joins TRBV27 to TRBJ2-7, with no clear D. In germline, CDR1 is MNHEY, CDR2 SMNVEV (reference sequence). This CDR3 is built from 13 residues. Trimming took off 5 bases at V and 4 bases at J, with 12 bases between the two ends.

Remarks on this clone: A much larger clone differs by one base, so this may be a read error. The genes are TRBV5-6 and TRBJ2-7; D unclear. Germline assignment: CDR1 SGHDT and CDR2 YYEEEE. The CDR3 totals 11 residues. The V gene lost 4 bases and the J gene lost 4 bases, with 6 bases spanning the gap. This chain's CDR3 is CASSTDYEQYF. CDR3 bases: TGTGCCAGCAGCACCGATTACGAGCAGTACTTC.

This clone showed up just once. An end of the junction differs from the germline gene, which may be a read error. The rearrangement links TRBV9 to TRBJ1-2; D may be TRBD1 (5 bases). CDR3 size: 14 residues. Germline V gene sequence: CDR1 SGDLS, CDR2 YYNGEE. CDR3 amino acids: CASSALTVGEVGNF. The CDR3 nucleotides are TGTGCCAGCAGCGCACTGACAGTGGGGGAGGTTGGAAACTTC.

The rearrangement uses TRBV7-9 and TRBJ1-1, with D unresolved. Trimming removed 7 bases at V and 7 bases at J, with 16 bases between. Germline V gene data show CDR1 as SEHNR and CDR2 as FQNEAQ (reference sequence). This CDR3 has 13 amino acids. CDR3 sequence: CASTRTEEHEAFF. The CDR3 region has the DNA TGTGCCAGCACCAGAACAGAAGAGCATGAAGCTTTCTTT.

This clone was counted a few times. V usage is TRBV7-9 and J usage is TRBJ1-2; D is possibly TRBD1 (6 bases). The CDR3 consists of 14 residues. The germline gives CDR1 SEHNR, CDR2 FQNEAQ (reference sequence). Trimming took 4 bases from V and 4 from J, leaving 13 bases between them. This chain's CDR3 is CASSSWDIVYGYTF. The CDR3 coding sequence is TGTGCCAGCAGCTCATGGGACATAGTCTATGGCTACACCTTC.

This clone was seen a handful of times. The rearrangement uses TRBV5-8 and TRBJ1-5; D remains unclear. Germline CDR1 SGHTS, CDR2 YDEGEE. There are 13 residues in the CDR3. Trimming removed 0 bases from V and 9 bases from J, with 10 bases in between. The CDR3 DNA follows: TGTGCCAGCAGCTTGGGGGGAGATGGGCCCCAGCATTTT. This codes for CASSLGGDGPQHF.

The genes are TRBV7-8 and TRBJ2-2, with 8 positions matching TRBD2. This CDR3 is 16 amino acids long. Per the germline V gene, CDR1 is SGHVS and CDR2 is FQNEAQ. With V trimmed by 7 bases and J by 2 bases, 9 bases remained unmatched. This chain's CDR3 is CASTAREGSNTGELFF. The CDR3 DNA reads TGTGCCAGCACCGCTCGGGAGGGAAGTAACACCGGGGAGCTGTTTTTT.

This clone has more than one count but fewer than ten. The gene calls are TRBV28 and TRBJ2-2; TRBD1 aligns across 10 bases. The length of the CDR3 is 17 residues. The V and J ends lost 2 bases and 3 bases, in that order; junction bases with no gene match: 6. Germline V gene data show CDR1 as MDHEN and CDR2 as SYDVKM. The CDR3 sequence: CASSLPPGQGYTGELFF. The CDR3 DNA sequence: TGTGCCAGCAGTTTACCCCCGGGACAGGGGTACACCGGGGAGCTGTTTTTT.

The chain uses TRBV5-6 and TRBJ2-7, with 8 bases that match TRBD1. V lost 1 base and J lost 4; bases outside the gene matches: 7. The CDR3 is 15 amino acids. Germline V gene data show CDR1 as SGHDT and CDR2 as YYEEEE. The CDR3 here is CASSLYAGGVYEQYF. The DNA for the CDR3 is TGTGCCAGCAGCTTGTATGCAGGGGGCGTTTACGAGCAGTACTTC.

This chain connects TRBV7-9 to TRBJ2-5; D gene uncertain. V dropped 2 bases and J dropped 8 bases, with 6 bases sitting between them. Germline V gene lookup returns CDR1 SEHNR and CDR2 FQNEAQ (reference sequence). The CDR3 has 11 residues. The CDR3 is CASSLMSTQYF. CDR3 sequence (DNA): TGTGCCAGCAGCTTAATGAGTACCCAGTACTTC.

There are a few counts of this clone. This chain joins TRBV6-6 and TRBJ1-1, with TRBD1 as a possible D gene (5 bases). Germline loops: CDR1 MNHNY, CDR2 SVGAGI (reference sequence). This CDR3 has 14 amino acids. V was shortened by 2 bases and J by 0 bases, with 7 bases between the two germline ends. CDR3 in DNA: TGTGCCAGCAGTTACGGGGGAATGAACACTGAAGCTTTCTTT. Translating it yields CASSYGGMNTEAFF.

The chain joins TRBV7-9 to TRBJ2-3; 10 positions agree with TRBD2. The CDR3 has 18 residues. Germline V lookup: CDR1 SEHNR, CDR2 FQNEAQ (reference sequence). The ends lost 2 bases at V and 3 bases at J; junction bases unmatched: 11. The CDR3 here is CASSLSSGSSGGTDTQYF. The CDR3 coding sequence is TGTGCCAGCAGCTTATCTAGCGGGAGTTCCGGTGGAACAGATACGCAGTATTTT.

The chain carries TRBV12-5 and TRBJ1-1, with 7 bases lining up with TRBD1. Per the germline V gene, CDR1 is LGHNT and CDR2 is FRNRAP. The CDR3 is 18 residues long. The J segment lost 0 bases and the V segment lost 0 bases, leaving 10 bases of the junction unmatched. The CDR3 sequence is CASGLVLGQQTMNTEAFF. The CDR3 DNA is TGTGCTAGTGGTTTGGTACTGGGACAGCAAACAATGAACACTGAAGCTTTCTTT.

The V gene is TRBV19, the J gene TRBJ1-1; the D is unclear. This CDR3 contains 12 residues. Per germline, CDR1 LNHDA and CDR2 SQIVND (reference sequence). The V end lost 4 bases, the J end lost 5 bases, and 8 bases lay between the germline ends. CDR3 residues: CASSTRWTEAFF. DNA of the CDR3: TGTGCCAGTAGTACAAGATGGACTGAAGCTTTCTTT.

CDR3 sequence: CASSHGQDYEQYF. For the CDR3, the DNA is TGTGCCAGCAGCCACGGACAGGACTACGAGCAGTACTTC. V gene TRBV7-2 combines with J gene TRBJ2-7; 7 bases are shared with TRBD1. This CDR3 has 13 residues. The junction had 4 bases not matched to a gene; V was cut back by 5 bases and J by 3 bases. Germline CDR1 reads SGHTA; CDR2 reads FQGNSA.

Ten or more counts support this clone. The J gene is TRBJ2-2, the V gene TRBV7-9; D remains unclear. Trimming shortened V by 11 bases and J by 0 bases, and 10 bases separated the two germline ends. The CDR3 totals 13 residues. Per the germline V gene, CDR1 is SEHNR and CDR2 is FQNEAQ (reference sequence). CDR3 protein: CAPRAANTGELFF. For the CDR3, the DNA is TGTGCCCCTAGGGCGGCGAACACCGGGGAGCTGTTTTTT.

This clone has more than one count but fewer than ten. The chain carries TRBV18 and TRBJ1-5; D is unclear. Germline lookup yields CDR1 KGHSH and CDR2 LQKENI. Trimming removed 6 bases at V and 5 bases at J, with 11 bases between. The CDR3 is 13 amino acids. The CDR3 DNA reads TGTGCCAGCTCCCATGGGGATGATCAGCCCCAGCATTTT. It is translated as CASSHGDDQPQHF.

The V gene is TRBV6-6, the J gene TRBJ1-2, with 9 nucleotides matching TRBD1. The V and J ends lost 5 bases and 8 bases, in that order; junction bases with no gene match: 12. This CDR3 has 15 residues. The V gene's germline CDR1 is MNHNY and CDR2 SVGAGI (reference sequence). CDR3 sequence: CASSTRDRVVKGYTF. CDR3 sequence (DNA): TGTGCCAGCAGTACCCGGGACAGGGTTGTGAAGGGCTACACCTTC.